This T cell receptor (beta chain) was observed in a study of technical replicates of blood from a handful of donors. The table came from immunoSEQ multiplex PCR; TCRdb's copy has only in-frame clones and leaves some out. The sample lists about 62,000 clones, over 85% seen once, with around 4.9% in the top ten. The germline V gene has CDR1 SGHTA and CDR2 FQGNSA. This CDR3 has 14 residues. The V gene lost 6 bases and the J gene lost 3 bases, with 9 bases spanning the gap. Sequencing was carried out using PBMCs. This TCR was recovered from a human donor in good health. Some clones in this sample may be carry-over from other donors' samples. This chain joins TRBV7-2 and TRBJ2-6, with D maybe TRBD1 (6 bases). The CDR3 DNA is TGTGCCAGCAGTACAGGGAGTGGGGCCAACGTCCTGACTTTC. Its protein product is CASSTGSGANVLTF.